This T cell receptor beta chain stems from a study of blood T cells in healthy people across ages. PCR was performed a second time for roughly 7 to 12 cycles using a sample-barcoded 5' primer and a J-beta primer mix. One entry per CDR3 protein, called by TCRdb with MiXCR from the 5' RACE reads. The sample has hundreds of thousands of distinct CDR3 sequences; roughly 45% are singletons. About this clonotype: Its target is not known.

Overall study results and limits: Diversity was higher, and naive CD4+ cells more numerous, in long-lived donors than in aged donors. Estimated diversity that came from one million T cells was considered an underestimate.

Sequencing input: blood. This TCR was sampled from a woman in her sixties or seventies in good health.

Here the CDR3 reads CASSLVHDANEKLFF. Written as DNA, the CDR3 is TGTGCCAGCAGCTTAGTACATGACGCTAATGAAAAACTGTTTTTT. The gene calls are TRBV7-2 and TRBJ1-4; no clear D. Germline V gene data show CDR1 as SGHTA and CDR2 as FQGNSA. Trimming removed 1 base at V and 3 bases at J, with 9 bases between. The length of the CDR3 is 15 residues. The full variable domain, rest sourced from reference TRBV7-2 and TRBJ1-4, is GAGVSQSPSNKVTEKGKDVELRCDPISGHTALYWYRQSLGQGLEFLIYFQGNSAPDKSGLPSDRFSAERTGGSVSTLTIQRTQQEDSAVYLCASSLVHDANEKLFFGSGTQLSVL.